This T cell receptor beta chain appears in the sequencing data of a study of blood T cell repertoires in COVID-19. Germline CDR1 reads LNHNV; CDR2 reads YYDKDF (reference sequence). This CDR3 contains 17 residues. V lost 3 bases and J lost 3, with 19 bases in between. TCRdb keeps only in-frame clones here, not all; method: immunoSEQ multiplex PCR. The sample carries approximately 390,000 clones, roughly 88% recorded once. The sequence was collected from a middle-aged woman with acute COVID-19. The material sequenced was PBMCs or T cells enriched from blood (not recorded which). The rearrangement uses TRBV15 and TRBJ2-3; TRBD2 is a possible D gene (5 bases). CDR3 sequence reads: CATSRPARGARTDTQYF. The CDR3 nucleotides are TGTGCCACCAGCAGGCCCGCCCGGGGAGCACGGACAGATACGCAGTATTTT.